The clone carrying this TCR beta chain was observed once. Germline V lookup: CDR1 LNHDA, CDR2 SQIVND (reference sequence). This CDR3 is 14 amino acids long. Trimming took off 4 bases at V and 4 bases at J, with 11 bases between the two ends. This sample is part of a study of blood T cell repertoires in COVID-19. Study as a whole: PBMCs, B-cell-depleted T cells, or T cells provided the cDNA or gDNA that made up the material.

Those enrolled in Seattle joined during active infection and were followed longitudinally afterward. TCRdb keeps only in-frame clones here, not all; method: immunoSEQ multiplex PCR. This table has roughly 200,000 clones, 75% to 85% appearing once. This chain connects TRBV19 to TRBJ1-3; perhaps TRBD1 as D (5 bases). The material sequenced was peripheral blood. This sequence was found in a woman aged 40 to 50 with COVID-19, enrolled during active disease. CDR3 residues: CASSTGFAGNTIYF. In nucleotides, the CDR3 is TGTGCCAGTAGTACAGGGTTCGCCGGAAACACCATATATTTT.